This T cell receptor beta chain was identified in a study of blood T cell repertoires in COVID-19. Study details: Whether acute or convalescent, the COVID-19 samples came from the United States, Italy and Spain. Sample material is recorded as cDNA or gDNA derived from T cells, B-cell-depleted T cells, or PBMCs.

The CDR3 runs 15 residues. The V end was cut by 4 bases, the J end by 3 bases, with 17 bases between. The germline CDR1 and CDR2 sequences are SGHNT and YYREEE (reference sequence). This clone was recorded only once. The method was immunoSEQ multiplex PCR; TCRdb's version includes in-frame clones alone and lacks a portion of them. In the table there are under 55,000 clones, approximately 90% of which are singletons. The V and J genes are TRBV5-4 and TRBJ2-7, with D possibly being TRBD2 (6 bases). Sequencing was done on a sample of peripheral blood. The clonotype comes from a human donor in a cohort sampled during active COVID-19. The CDR3 loop reads CASSPGGGVVYEQYF. The CDR3 nucleotides read TGTGCCAGCAGCCCCGGAGGCGGGGTTGTCTACGAGCAGTACTTC.